The 22 T cell receptor beta chains presented below share a single source sample, sequenced in a study of long-term antiretroviral therapy in people with HIV. At the survey level, the v3.0 immunoSEQ assay was run. Here immunoSEQ multiplex PCR was the method, and the copy in TCRdb shows in-frame clones only, minus some. The repertoire holds about 25,000 clones, about 77% seen once, with around 5% in the top ten. The source was unsorted PBMCs, collected 0.5 years after starting antiretroviral therapy. The receptors shown here come from a woman between 35 and 50 years old with HIV.

This clone was counted a single time. The chain is built from TRBV11-2 and TRBJ1-6, with 7 bases fitting TRBD1. J gave up 7 bases and V 2 bases, and 2 bases lay outside the gene matches. The CDR3 consists of 14 residues. The germline V gene has CDR1 SGHAT and CDR2 FQNNGV. CDR3 amino acids: CASSLSGGNSPLHF. The DNA for the CDR3 is TGTGCCAGCAGCTTATCAGGGGGAAATTCACCCCTCCACTTT.

The V call is TRBV7-2, the J call TRBJ1-3, with a tentative D call TRBD1 (6 bases). Trimming shortened V by 4 bases and J by 1 base, and 14 bases separated the two germline ends. This CDR3 is built from 16 residues. CDR1 is SGHTA and CDR2 is FQGNSA in the germline V gene. CDR3: CASSSGTIQSGNTIYF. The CDR3 DNA is TGTGCCAGCAGCTCTGGGACAATCCAATCTGGAAACACCATATATTTT.

The rearrangement links TRBV7-9 to TRBJ1-1; D might be TRBD1 (5 bases). Germline assignment: CDR1 SEHNR and CDR2 FQNEAQ (reference sequence). V lost 1 base, J lost 4 bases, and 7 bases lay in between. The CDR3 is 13 amino acids. The CDR3 spells CASSLEGSTEAFF. CDR3 bases: TGTGCCAGCAGCTTAGAGGGGAGCACTGAAGCTTTCTTT.

The rearrangement links TRBV11-2 to TRBJ2-2; tentative D call: TRBD2 (5 bases). The CDR3 has 14 amino acids. V shed 4 bases and J shed 5 bases, with 11 bases lying between them. In germline, CDR1 is SGHAT, CDR2 FQNNGV. CDR3 region: CASSSPAGTGELFF. CDR3 DNA: TGTGCCAGCAGCTCCCCCGCGGGTACCGGGGAGCTGTTTTTT.

The chain carries TRBV11-1 and TRBJ2-7; 9 bases line up with TRBD1. Germline V gene sequence: CDR1 SGHAT, CDR2 FQDESV (reference sequence). With 2 bases clipped from V and 1 base from J, the junction kept 6 bases outside the gene matches. The CDR3 is 16 amino acids. The CDR3, as DNA: TGTGCCAGCAGCTTAAACACCGGGACAGGGTCCTACGAGCAGTACTTC. Its translation: CASSLNTGTGSYEQYF. The complete variable domain, with remaining parts taken from reference TRBV11-1 and TRBJ2-7, reads EAEVAQSPRYKITEKSQAVAFWCDPISGHATLYWYRQILGQGPELLVQFQDESVVDDSQLPKDRFSAERLKGVDSTLKIQPAELGDSAMYLCASSLNTGTGSYEQYFGPGTRLTVT.

This clone was seen once. The chain is built from TRBV30 and TRBJ2-3, with 8 bases lining up with TRBD1. Germline assignment: CDR1 GTSNPN and CDR2 SVGIG (reference sequence). This CDR3 contains 13 residues. V trimming: 4 bases; J trimming: 7 bases; junction bases outside the gene matches: 7. The CDR3 spells CAWNLQGGNTQYF. The DNA for the CDR3 is TGTGCCTGGAACCTACAGGGGGGAAATACGCAGTATTTT. Drawing the rest from reference TRBV30 and TRBJ2-3, the complete variable domain is SQTIHQWPATLVQPVGSPLSLECTVEGTSNPNLYWYRQAAGRGLQLLFYSVGIGQISSEVPQNLSASRPQDRQFILSSKKLLLSDSGFYLCAWNLQGGNTQYFGPGTRLTVL.

The chain couples TRBV6-5 to TRBJ2-3; D might be TRBD1 or TRBD2, each matching 5 bases. V lost 0 bases to trimming and J lost 5 bases, with 12 bases between them. The CDR3 extends over 15 amino acids. Germline V gene sequence: CDR1 MNHEY, CDR2 SVGAGI. The CDR3 loop reads CASSYSAGRGDTQYF. For the CDR3, the DNA is TGTGCCAGCAGTTACTCGGCAGGGAGAGGAGATACGCAGTATTTT.

There are a few counts of this clone. The chain uses TRBV2 and TRBJ2-7; TRBD2 agrees at 11 bases. Germline loops: CDR1 SNHLY, CDR2 FYNNEI. V dropped 6 bases and J dropped 5; count of bases not matched to a gene: 12. There are 16 residues in the CDR3. In nucleotides, the CDR3 is TGTGCCAGCAGCGACACTAGCGGGGGCCGCCGGAACGAGCAGTACTTC. Residues: CASSDTSGGRRNEQYF.

The J gene is TRBJ2-7, the V gene TRBV10-2; D is uncertain. This CDR3 comprises 12 residues. Trimming stripped 3 bases from V and 11 bases from J, with 14 bases between. Germline CDR1 WSHSY, CDR2 SAAADI. CDR3 sequence: CASSDSEGRKYF. CDR3 DNA: TGCGCCAGCAGTGATAGTGAAGGTCGAAAGTACTTC.

The V call is TRBV5-6, the J call TRBJ2-7, with D perhaps matching TRBD1 or TRBD2 (5 bases each). Trimming took off 2 bases at V and 5 bases at J, with 17 bases between the two ends. The germline V gene has CDR1 SGHDT and CDR2 YYEEEE. This CDR3 spans 15 amino acids. This chain's CDR3 is CASSFFGFGGHEQYF. The CDR3, as DNA: TGTGCCAGCAGCTTCTTTGGGTTTGGGGGACACGAGCAGTACTTC.

This chain joins TRBV4-3 and TRBJ2-7, with 7 bases lining up with TRBD1. V lost 1 base, J lost 3 bases, and 9 bases stayed unmatched. CDR1 and CDR2 (germline): LGHNA, YSLEER. This CDR3 has 16 amino acids. The CDR3 sequence: CASSQGSTGAGYEQYF. As DNA, the CDR3 is TGCGCCAGCAGCCAAGGGAGTACAGGGGCGGGCTACGAGCAGTACTTC.

This clone showed up just once. The chain is built from TRBV12-5 and TRBJ2-5; 10 nucleotides line up with TRBD2. CDR3 length: 15 amino acids. J was trimmed by 2 bases and V by 5 bases; bases with no gene match: 5. Germline-derived CDR1 and CDR2 are LGHNT and FRNRAP. The chain's CDR3 is CASGPTSGLQETQYF. The DNA of the CDR3 is TGTGCTAGTGGTCCGACTAGCGGGTTACAAGAGACCCAGTACTTC.

The rearrangement uses TRBV7-9 and TRBJ2-3; D is uncertain. V was clipped by 2 bases and J by 2 bases, with 8 bases between them. CDR3 length: 14 amino acids. Germline loops: CDR1 SEHNR, CDR2 FQNEAQ (reference sequence). CDR3: CASSLFQLTDTQYF. As DNA, the CDR3 is TGTGCCAGCAGCTTATTCCAGCTCACAGATACGCAGTATTTT.

The chain links TRBV7-9 to TRBJ1-1; D might be TRBD1 (5 bases). The V and J ends lost 1 base and 11 bases respectively, with 14 bases between them. Per germline, CDR1 SEHNR and CDR2 FQNEAQ (reference sequence). The CDR3 loop spans 13 amino acids. CDR3 region: CASSLDILGAAFF. The DNA for the CDR3 is TGTGCCAGCAGCTTAGATATTTTAGGGGCCGCTTTCTTT. The whole variable domain, remainder taken from reference TRBV7-9 and TRBJ1-1, is DTGVSQNPRHKITKRGQNVTFRCDPISEHNRLYWYRQTLGQGPEFLTYFQNEAQLEKSRLLSDRFSAERPKGSFSTLEIQRTEQGDSAMYLCASSLDILGAAFFGQGTRLTVV.

The genes are TRBV7-9 and TRBJ1-2; 7 nucleotides agree with TRBD1. Looked up from germline, CDR1 is SEHNR and CDR2 is FQNEAQ (reference sequence). CDR3 length: 16 residues. After removal of 5 bases from V and 0 bases from J, the junction contained 9 bases not matched to a gene. In nucleotides, the CDR3 is TGTGCCAGCAGCATATACGACAGGGCGTCTAACTATGGCTACACCTTC. It encodes CASSIYDRASNYGYTF.

This chain connects TRBV6-5 to TRBJ2-2; 8 nucleotides align to TRBD1. Germline V CDR1 and CDR2: MNHEY, SVGAGI. Trimming cost V 6 bases and J 4 bases; bases outside gene matches: 7. The CDR3 covers 15 residues. CDR3 sequence reads: CASSLRGRPTGELFF. CDR3 nucleotides: TGTGCCAGCAGCCTCAGGGGGCGTCCCACCGGGGAGCTGTTTTTT.

The chain employs TRBV4-3 and TRBJ2-1; 11 nucleotides line up with TRBD1. The CDR3 has 15 amino acids. The ends lost 6 bases at V and 8 bases at J; junction bases unmatched: 9. CDR1 is LGHNA and CDR2 is YSLEER in the germline V gene. The chain's CDR3 is CASSYRDRGFYEQFF. CDR3 bases: TGCGCCAGCAGTTACCGGGACAGGGGGTTCTATGAGCAGTTCTTC.

This clone appeared a single time. The chain employs TRBV7-9 and TRBJ2-5, with D unresolved. The CDR3 sequence is 16 residues long. Germline loops: CDR1 SEHNR, CDR2 FQNEAQ (reference sequence). With 1 base removed from V and 4 bases from J, the gap between germline ends came to 16 bases. The CDR3 DNA follows: TGTGCCAGCAGCTTAGGTGTTTGGAAGAACCCAGAGACCCAGTACTTC. Translation: CASSLGVWKNPETQYF.

The gene calls are TRBV9 and TRBJ2-3; 9 nucleotides match TRBD1. Germline CDR1 reads SGDLS; CDR2 reads YYNGEE. Unmatched junction bases numbered 14, after V lost 3 bases and J lost 6 bases. The length of the CDR3 is 17 residues. The CDR3 DNA sequence: TGTGCCAGCAGCGCCCCTGTGGACAGGGGAGGTCACGATACGCAGTATTTT. Protein sequence: CASSAPVDRGGHDTQYF.

The V call is TRBV4-2, the J call TRBJ2-7; 7 positions agree with TRBD1. Germline V gene lookup returns CDR1 LGHNA and CDR2 YNFKEQ. The CDR3 loop spans 16 amino acids. V gave up 0 bases and J gave up 3 bases; unmatched junction bases: 8. The CDR3: CASSQDPGQGDYEQYF. The DNA for the CDR3 is TGTGCCAGCAGCCAAGATCCGGGGCAGGGGGACTACGAGCAGTACTTC.

The chain couples TRBV6-1 to TRBJ1-1; possibly TRBD1 for D (5 bases). The CDR3 has 14 amino acids. CDR1 and CDR2 (germline): MNHNS, SASEGT. Trimming pared 1 base from V and 3 bases from J, leaving 9 bases between. The CDR3 protein is CASSEGGADTEAFF. In DNA form, the CDR3 reads TGTGCCAGCAGTGAAGGGGGCGCGGACACTGAAGCTTTCTTT.

The CDR3 protein is CASSKGGRDRVNSPLHF. CDR3 nucleotide sequence: TGTGCCAGTAGTAAAGGAGGTCGCGACAGGGTCAATTCACCCCTCCACTTT. The chain uses TRBV19 and TRBJ1-6, with 7 bases matching TRBD1. The CDR3 is made up of 17 amino acids. CDR1 and CDR2 from the germline V gene are LNHDA and SQIVND (reference sequence). J lost 7 bases, V lost 4 bases, and 13 bases had no gene match. Supplemented by reference TRBV19 and TRBJ1-6, the full variable domain reads DGGITQSPKYLFRKEGQNVTLSCEQNLNHDAMYWYRQDPGQGLRLIYYSQIVNDFQKGDIAEGYSVSREKKESFPLTVTSAQKNPTAFYLCASSKGGRDRVNSPLHFGNGTRLTVT.